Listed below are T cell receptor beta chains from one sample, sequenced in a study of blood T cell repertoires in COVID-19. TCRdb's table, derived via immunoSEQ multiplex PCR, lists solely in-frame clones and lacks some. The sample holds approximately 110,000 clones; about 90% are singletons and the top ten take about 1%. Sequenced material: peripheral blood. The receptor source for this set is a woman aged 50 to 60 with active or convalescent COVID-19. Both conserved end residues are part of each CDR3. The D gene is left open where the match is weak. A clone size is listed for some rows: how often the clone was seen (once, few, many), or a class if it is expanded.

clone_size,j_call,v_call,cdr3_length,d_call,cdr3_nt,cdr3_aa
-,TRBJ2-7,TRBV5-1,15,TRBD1,TGCGCCAGCAGCCCATATGGGACAGGGGGCTACGAGCAGTACTTC,CASSPYGTGGYEQYF
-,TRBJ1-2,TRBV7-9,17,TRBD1,TGTGCCAGCAGCTTAGCGCTGGGGGACAGGGATAGGAATGGCTACACCTTC,CASSLALGDRDRNGYTF
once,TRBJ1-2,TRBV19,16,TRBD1,TGTGCCAGTAGTACCGGGACAGGCACTCCAAGATATGTCTACACCTTC,CASSTGTGTPRYVYTF
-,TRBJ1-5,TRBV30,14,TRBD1,TGTGCCTGGAGTTCTCTTCAGGGGGCACAGCCCCAGCATTTT,CAWSSLQGAQPQHF
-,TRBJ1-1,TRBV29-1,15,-,TGCAGCGTTCGAATACAGGACATTATGAACACTGAAGCTTTCTTT,CSVRIQDIMNTEAFF
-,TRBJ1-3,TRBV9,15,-,TGTGCCAGCAGCGGAACAGGGAACTCTGGAAACACCATATATTTT,CASSGTGNSGNTIYF
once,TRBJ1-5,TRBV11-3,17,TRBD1,TGTGCCAGCAGCCAAAGAACCACAGGGGGCGGCAATCAGCCCCAGCATTTT,CASSQRTTGGGNQPQHF
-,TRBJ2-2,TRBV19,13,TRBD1,TGTGCCAGTAGACGACAGGGTGGCGGGGAGCTGTTTTTT,CASRRQGGGELFF
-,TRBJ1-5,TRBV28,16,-,TGTGCCAGCCGGCTGGGGGCGCGGTATAGCAATCAGCCCCAGCATTTT,CASRLGARYSNQPQHF
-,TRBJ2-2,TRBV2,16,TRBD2,TGTGCCAGCAGTCCCACCGGACTAGCGAACACCGGGGAGCTGTTTTTT,CASSPTGLANTGELFF
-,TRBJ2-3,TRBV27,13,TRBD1,TGTGCCAGCAGTCGGCAGGGGGCAGATACGCAGTATTTT,CASSRQGADTQYF
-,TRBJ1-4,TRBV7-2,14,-,TGTGCCAGCAGCTTATTAACAGTCACTCAAAAACTGTTTTTT,CASSLLTVTQKLFF
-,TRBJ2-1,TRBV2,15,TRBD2,TGTGCCAGCAGTGAACTGGCGGGAGGGCCGGGTGAGCAGTTCTTC,CASSELAGGPGEQFF
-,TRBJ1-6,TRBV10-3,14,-,TGTGCCATCTCGGGTAACAGGGAATCGGCGCCCCTCCACTTT,CAISGNRESAPLHF
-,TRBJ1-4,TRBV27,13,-,TGTGCCAGCAGTCCGGGAGAGGGTGAAAAACTGTTTTTT,CASSPGEGEKLFF
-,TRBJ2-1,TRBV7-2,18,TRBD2,TGTGCCAGCAGCTTAGGGTGGCTAGCGGGACCGGGGAGGGGTGAGCAGTTCTTC,CASSLGWLAGPGRGEQFF
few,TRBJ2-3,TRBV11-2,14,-,TGTGCCACCACGACAGGACTCAGCACAGATACGCAGTATTTT,CATTTGLSTDTQYF
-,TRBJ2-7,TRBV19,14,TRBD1,TGTGCCAGTAGTATTGGGACAGGGTCCTACGAGCAGTACTTC,CASSIGTGSYEQYF
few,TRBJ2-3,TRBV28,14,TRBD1,TGTGCCAGCAGTAGGGACAGGGTAGGGGATACGCAGTATTTT,CASSRDRVGDTQYF
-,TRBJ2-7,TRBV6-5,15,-,TGTGCCAGCAGCAACAGGGTAGCGAGGACTTACGAGCAGTACTTC,CASSNRVARTYEQYF
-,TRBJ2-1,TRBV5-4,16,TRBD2,TGTGCCAGCAGCTTGCCGTCGGGAGGGCCGAACAATGAGCAGTTCTTC,CASSLPSGGPNNEQFF
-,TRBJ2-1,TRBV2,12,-,TGTGCCGCCAAGGACTACAACAATGAACAGTTCTTC,CAAKDYNNEQFF
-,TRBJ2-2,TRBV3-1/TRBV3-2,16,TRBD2,TGTGCCAGCAGCCAAGAACGGCTAGCGGGGCACGGGGAGCTGTTTTTT,CASSQERLAGHGELFF
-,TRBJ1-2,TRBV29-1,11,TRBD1,TGCAGCGTACAGGGGGCCGGGGGCTACACCTTC,CSVQGAGGYTF
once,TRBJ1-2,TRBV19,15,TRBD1,TGTGCCAGTAGTCTTGGACAGGTCGCTAACTATGGCTACACCTTC,CASSLGQVANYGYTF
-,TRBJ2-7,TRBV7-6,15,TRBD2,TGTGCCAGCAGCTCCCGTCTAGCGGGAGGGGGAGAGCAGTACTTC,CASSSRLAGGGEQYF
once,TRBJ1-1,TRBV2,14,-,TGTGCCAGCAGTATAACCGGGGGGGGTGCTGAAGCTTTCTTT,CASSITGGGAEAFF
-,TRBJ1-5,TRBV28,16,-,TGTGCCAGCAGTTCCCACCTGAGGGCCCTCAATCAGCCCCAGCATTTT,CASSSHLRALNQPQHF
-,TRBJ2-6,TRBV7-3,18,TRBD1,TGTGCCAGCAGCTTAACAGGACAGGGGGCTTCTGGGGCCAACGTCCTGACTTTC,CASSLTGQGASGANVLTF
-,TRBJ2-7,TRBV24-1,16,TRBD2,TGTGCCACAACACTAGCGGATCGATCGACCTCCTACGAGCAGTACTTC,CATTLADRSTSYEQYF
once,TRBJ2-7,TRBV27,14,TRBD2,TGTGCCAGCGGCCCCCGAGCGGGAGGATACGAGCAGTACTTC,CASGPRAGGYEQYF
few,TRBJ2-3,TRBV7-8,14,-,TGTGCCAGCAGCCCCGGGACATACACAGATACGCAGTATTTT,CASSPGTYTDTQYF
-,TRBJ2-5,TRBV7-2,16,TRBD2,TGTGCCAGCAGCTCCCCCCAAATTAGCGGGAGAGAGACCCAGTACTTC,CASSSPQISGRETQYF
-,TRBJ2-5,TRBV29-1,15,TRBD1,TGCAGCGTTGAAGATCGGGACAGGGGGCAAGAGACCCAGTACTTC,CSVEDRDRGQETQYF
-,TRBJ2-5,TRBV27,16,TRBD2,TGTGCCAGCAGTTTCCGGACTAGCGGTTACCAAGAGACCCAGTACTTC,CASSFRTSGYQETQYF
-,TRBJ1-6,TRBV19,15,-,TGTGCCAGTAGCCGCGGGGAGTCCTATAATTCACCCCTCCACTTT,CASSRGESYNSPLHF
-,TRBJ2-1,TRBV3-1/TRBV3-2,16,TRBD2,TGTGCCAGCAGGCGTCGACTAGCCAGCTCCTACAATGAGCAGTTCTTC,CASRRRLASSYNEQFF
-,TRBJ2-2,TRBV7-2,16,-,TGTGCCAGCAGCCCCTCTGGACACCCCTGGCCCGGGGAGCTGTTTTTT,CASSPSGHPWPGELFF
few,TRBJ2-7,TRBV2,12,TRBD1,TGTGCCAGCAGTGCCGACAGGGACGAGCAGTACTTC,CASSADRDEQYF
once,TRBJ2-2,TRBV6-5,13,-,TGTGCCAGCAGTCCCGGAGCCCACGGGGAGCTGTTTTTT,CASSPGAHGELFF